These 21 T cell receptor beta chains were all obtained from the same sample, sequenced in a study of cytomegalovirus exposure and HLA in healthy donors. 13 Jbeta primers and 60 Vbeta primers were used for the PCR. Some clones are missing from TCRdb's copy, which holds only in-frame ones; the method was immunoSEQ multiplex PCR. The sample has about 110,000 clones; around 81% are singletons. Sequencing was carried out using PBMCs. The receptors derive from a woman in her thirties in good health and CMV-seronegative.

This rearrangement joins TRBV18 to TRBJ1-4, with 10 bases lining up with TRBD1. The CDR3 extends over 15 amino acids. The germline CDR1 and CDR2 sequences are KGHSH and LQKENI. The ends lost 4 bases at V and 4 bases at J; junction bases unmatched: 3. CDR3 sequence (DNA): TGTGCCAGCTCACACCGGGACAGGGGTAATGAAAAACTGTTTTTT. Amino acid sequence: CASSHRDRGNEKLFF.

The J gene is TRBJ2-7, the V gene TRBV12-5; D is unclear. Trimming left V 5 bases short and J 5 bases short, with 7 bases between. Germline V gene lookup returns CDR1 LGHNT and CDR2 FRNRAP. CDR3 length: 11 amino acids. The CDR3 nucleotides read TGTGCTAGTGGTGTCCACAACGAGCAGTACTTC. Its translation: CASGVHNEQYF.

This clone appeared a single time. The CDR3 DNA follows: TGCGCCAGCAGCCAAGCCCCCTCGGAGCTAGCGGAACCAGATACGCAGTATTTT. Translating it yields CASSQAPSELAEPDTQYF. The V gene is TRBV4-1, the J gene TRBJ2-3, with 7 bases matching TRBD2. The CDR3 covers 18 residues. Losses at the gene ends were 1 base for V and 4 bases for J; bases not matched to a gene: 14. Germline V gene lookup returns CDR1 MGHRA and CDR2 YSYEKL.

This clone has a handful of counts. This chain connects TRBV28 to TRBJ1-1; 7 bases map to TRBD1. Trimming removed 0 bases from V and 8 bases from J; junction bases left unmatched: 3. CDR1 is MDHEN and CDR2 is SYDVKM in the germline V gene. This CDR3 has 13 amino acids. CDR3 coding DNA: TGTGCCAGCAGTTTATGGGGGACAGCCGAAGCTTTCTTT. It codes for CASSLWGTAEAFF.

This sequence joins TRBV7-9 and TRBJ2-7, with 11 bases aligning to TRBD1. V lost 1 base and J lost 4; bases outside the gene matches: 9. Germline assignment: CDR1 SEHNR and CDR2 FQNEAQ (reference sequence). This CDR3 has 17 residues. The CDR3 region has the DNA TGTGCCAGCAGCTTAGTGACTGTCGGGACAGGGGGGTACGAGCAGTACTTC. Translated: CASSLVTVGTGGYEQYF.

The V call is TRBV4-3, the J call TRBJ2-7; 8 positions match TRBD2. The CDR3 spans 15 residues. The trim removed 1 base at V and 3 bases at J, leaving 5 bases unmatched. Looked up from germline, CDR1 is LGHNA and CDR2 is YSLEER. The chain's CDR3 is CASSQGAGDFYEQYF. CDR3 DNA: TGCGCCAGCAGCCAAGGAGCGGGGGACTTCTACGAGCAGTACTTC.

A remark on this clone: A junction boundary mismatches the germline segment, possibly from a read error. The gene calls are TRBV7-9 and TRBJ2-1, with TRBD2 matching over 12 bases. This CDR3 comprises 18 residues. Germline assignment: CDR1 SEHNR and CDR2 FQNEAQ (reference sequence). CDR3 in DNA: TGTTCCAGCAGCCCCCGATCCAGACTAGCGGGAGTTCAGAATGAGCAGTTCTTC. Translating it yields CSSSPRSRLAGVQNEQFF.

The chain carries TRBV2 and TRBJ2-5; 7 nucleotides agree with TRBD1. Gene TRBJ2-7 matches the end of the DNA better, so the J call may be wrong. The germline V gene has CDR1 SNHLY and CDR2 FYNNEI. This CDR3 is built from 13 residues. The CDR3 is CASTYPGGYEQYF. For the CDR3, the DNA is TGTGCCAGCACTTATCCAGGGGGCTACGAGCAGTACTTC.

The chain links TRBV6-1 to TRBJ2-1; D is possibly TRBD1 (5 bases). Germline V gene data show CDR1 as MNHNS and CDR2 as SASEGT. This CDR3 region has 14 residues. V dropped 3 bases and J dropped 2 bases, with 8 bases sitting between them. The CDR3 bases are TGTGCCAGCAGTGATTCGACAGCCTACAATGAGCAGTTCTTC. Amino acids: CASSDSTAYNEQFF.

The chain carries TRBV30 and TRBJ2-1; 7 positions match TRBD1. CDR1 is GTSNPN, CDR2 SVGIG, per germline (reference sequence). The CDR3 sequence is 15 residues long. V lost 0 bases, J lost 6 bases, and 8 bases stayed unmatched. The CDR3 nucleotides are TGTGCCTGGAGTGTACGTCTAGGGGGCGGCAATGAGCAGTTCTTC. Translated, it gives CAWSVRLGGGNEQFF.

This clone has just a few counts. Additional DNA sequences in this sample encode the identical CDR3. The genes are TRBV5-1 and TRBJ1-1; TRBD1 is a possible D gene (6 bases). The CDR3 is made up of 14 amino acids. CDR1 and CDR2 from the germline V gene are SGHRS and YFSETQ. V gave up 0 bases and J gave up 1 base, with 7 bases separating them. The CDR3 nucleotides read TGCGCCAGCAGCTTGGGGACAGCGAACACTGAAGCTTTCTTT. This translates into CASSLGTANTEAFF.

In its sample, this clone was seen once. This CDR3 is CASSWDSSSYEQYF. CDR3 bases: TGCGCCAGCAGCTGGGACAGCAGCTCCTACGAGCAGTACTTC. The V gene is TRBV4-1, the J gene TRBJ2-7; 7 positions match TRBD1. With V trimmed by 5 bases and J by 0 bases, 4 bases remained unmatched. The CDR3 is 14 residues long. The V gene's germline CDR1 is MGHRA and CDR2 YSYEKL.

The chain joins TRBV9 to TRBJ2-1; D remains unclear. This CDR3 spans 14 amino acids. V dropped 0 bases and J dropped 0 bases, with 4 bases sitting between them. Germline CDR1 and CDR2: SGDLS and YYNGEE. CDR3 region: CASSVAYSYNEQFF. In DNA form, the CDR3 reads TGTGCCAGCAGCGTAGCTTACTCCTACAATGAGCAGTTCTTC.

This clone appeared many times. This chain uses TRBV11-2 with TRBJ2-2, with 7 bases fitting TRBD2. The CDR3 spans 16 residues. Germline V lookup: CDR1 SGHAT, CDR2 FQNNGV. Trimming cost V 3 bases and J 1 base; bases outside gene matches: 5. The CDR3 here is CASSFAGAVNTGELFF. In DNA, the CDR3 is TGTGCCAGCAGCTTCGCGGGAGCGGTGAACACCGGGGAGCTGTTTTTT.

The chain couples TRBV2 to TRBJ1-5; the match to TRBD1 covers 9 bases. After removal of 8 bases from V and 5 bases from J, the junction contained 4 bases not matched to a gene. The germline gives CDR1 SNHLY, CDR2 FYNNEI. The CDR3 runs to 13 residues. The CDR3 here is CASARDRDQPQHF. For the CDR3, the DNA is TGTGCCAGCGCGCGGGACAGGGATCAGCCCCAGCATTTT.

The rearrangement joins TRBV5-6 to TRBJ2-3, with D tentatively TRBD2 (6 bases). Germline lookup yields CDR1 SGHDT and CDR2 YYEEEE. V was shortened by 3 bases and J by 6 bases, with 20 bases between the two germline ends. The CDR3 consists of 16 residues. The CDR3 protein is CASSYNSGFGTDTQYF. For the CDR3, the DNA is TGTGCCAGCAGCTATAATAGCGGTTTCGGGACGGATACGCAGTATTTT.

This clone has a single count. The V and J genes are TRBV6-5 and TRBJ2-1; 7 nucleotides agree with TRBD2. This CDR3 comprises 13 residues. With V trimmed by 10 bases and J by 7 bases, 10 bases remained unmatched. CDR1 and CDR2 from the germline V gene are MNHEY and SVGAGI. The CDR3 reads CATHGTNLNEQFF. CDR3 DNA sequence: TGTGCCACCCACGGGACTAACCTAAATGAGCAGTTCTTC.

This rearrangement joins TRBV29-1 to TRBJ2-3; 16 positions match TRBD2. The CDR3 is 14 amino acids. With 7 bases clipped from V and 6 bases from J, the junction kept 4 bases outside the gene matches. From germline, CDR1 is SQVTM and CDR2 ANQGSEA. This CDR3 reads CSAGTSGRGDTQYF. The CDR3 nucleotides read TGCAGCGCTGGGACTAGCGGGAGGGGGGATACGCAGTATTTT.

The V call is TRBV6-5, the J call TRBJ1-2; no reliable D call. Germline loops: CDR1 MNHEY, CDR2 SVGAGI. Trimming removed 4 bases from V and 4 bases from J, with 4 bases in between. CDR3 length equals 11 residues. The chain's CDR3 is CASSSIYGYTF. CDR3 nucleotide sequence: TGTGCCAGCAGTTCCATCTATGGCTACACCTTC.

The chain links TRBV19 to TRBJ2-5, with D tentatively TRBD1 (6 bases). V lost 0 bases, J lost 6 bases, and 14 bases lay in between. The CDR3 contains 15 residues. Germline-derived CDR1 and CDR2 are LNHDA and SQIVND (reference sequence). CDR3 in DNA: TGTGCCAGTAGTATAGAGGGGGCGCGGAGGAAGACCCAGTACTTC. It yields the protein CASSIEGARRKTQYF.

This clone has just one count. The chain carries TRBV7-2 and TRBJ2-5; D call uncertain. The J call may be mistaken, given a closer DNA end match to TRBJ2-7. Germline values: CDR1 SGHTA, CDR2 FQGNSA. The CDR3 sequence is 11 residues long. CDR3 amino acids: CASSHSYEQYF. As DNA, the CDR3 is TGTGCCAGCAGCCACTCCTACGAGCAGTACTTC.